These 30 T cell receptor beta chains share one sample of origin, sequenced in a study of blood T cell repertoires in COVID-19. The data were produced by immunoSEQ multiplex PCR, yet TCRdb's version contains in-frame clones alone and is incomplete. The sample shows 150,000 to 200,000 clones, roughly 88% of them seen only once. The sequenced sample was peripheral blood. Receptors originate from a woman older than 75 with acute or convalescent COVID-19.

As concerns this clone: The identical CDR3 is also encoded by other nucleotide sequences in the sample. The V and J genes are TRBV6-5 and TRBJ2-7; 11 bases line up with TRBD1. J was trimmed by 1 base and V by 2 bases; bases with no gene match: 1. CDR3 size: 15 residues. Germline values: CDR1 MNHEY, CDR2 SVGAGI. CDR3 bases: TGTGCCAGCAGTTACCGGGACAGGGGGTCCTACGAGCAGTACTTC. Its protein is CASSYRDRGSYEQYF.

The V and J genes are TRBV5-6 and TRBJ1-2; maybe TRBD1 (6 bases). CDR3 length: 13 amino acids. CDR1 is SGHDT and CDR2 is YYEEEE in the germline V gene. V was pared by 6 bases and J by 6 bases, with 15 bases between. The CDR3 nucleotides read TGTGCCAGCATCGTCGCCGGGACAAATGGCTACACCTTC. Residues: CASIVAGTNGYTF.

The chain couples TRBV6-5 to TRBJ1-6; TRBD1 might be the D (5 bases). The CDR3 has 13 residues. V was trimmed by 6 bases and J by 14 bases, leaving 17 bases between them. From germline, CDR1 is MNHEY and CDR2 SVGAGI. The CDR3 DNA reads as TGTGCCAGCAGCCAGCGTTGGGTCAGGGCCCTCCACTTT. This gives the protein CASSQRWVRALHF.

The rearrangement links TRBV5-1 to TRBJ1-1; 8 bases are a match to TRBD1. V dropped 3 bases and J dropped 1; count of bases not matched to a gene: 2. This CDR3 is 14 amino acids long. In germline, CDR1 is SGHRS, CDR2 YFSETQ. Written as DNA, the CDR3 is TGCGCCAGCAGCTCCGGGACAGGGAACACTGAAGCTTTCTTT. Its protein is CASSSGTGNTEAFF.

V usage is TRBV12-3 or TRBV12-4 and J usage is TRBJ1-1, with 10 bases matching TRBD1. The V and J ends lost 7 bases and 8 bases, in that order; junction bases with no gene match: 4. The CDR3 has 12 amino acids. CDR3 DNA sequence: TGTGCCAGCACCTCGGGACAGGGGGAAGCTTTCTTT. Protein product: CASTSGQGEAFF.

V and J are TRBV19 and TRBJ2-7; weak D call: TRBD1 (5 bases). Trimming left V 6 bases short and J 6 bases short, with 15 bases between. CDR3 length: 13 amino acids. Germline values: CDR1 LNHDA, CDR2 SQIVND (reference sequence). CDR3 bases: TGTGCCAGTAGCCTAGAAACAGGTCGCGAGCAGTACTTC. Translation gives CASSLETGREQYF. The complete variable domain, with remaining parts taken from reference TRBV19 and TRBJ2-7, reads DGGITQSPKYLFRKEGQNVTLSCEQNLNHDAMYWYRQDPGQGLRLIYYSQIVNDFQKGDIAEGYSVSREKKESFPLTVTSAQKNPTAFYLCASSLETGREQYFGPGTRLTVT.

This clone was detected once. The chain is built from TRBV3-1 (or the pseudogene TRBV3-2) and TRBJ1-6, with 7 bases aligning to TRBD1. Trimming cost V 1 base and J 9 bases; bases outside gene matches: 6. Germline CDR1 LGHDT, CDR2 YNNKEL (reference sequence). This CDR3 spans 15 amino acids. The CDR3 spells CASSQGQGFASPLHF. As DNA, the CDR3 is TGTGCCAGCAGCCAAGGACAGGGTTTCGCTTCACCCCTCCACTTT.

The V and J genes are TRBV5-4 and TRBJ2-2; TRBD2 matches at 8 bases. The V gene's germline CDR1 is SGHNT and CDR2 YYREEE (reference sequence). This CDR3 spans 15 amino acids. The V and J ends lost 5 bases and 1 base, in that order; junction bases with no gene match: 4. The CDR3 region has the DNA TGTGCCAGCAGTTCTCTAGCGGGGAACACCGGGGAGCTGTTTTTT. Translating it yields CASSSLAGNTGELFF.

The chain is built from TRBV9 and TRBJ1-5, with a weak D call TRBD1 (5 bases). Trimming shortened V by 6 bases and J by 5 bases, and 12 bases separated the two germline ends. The germline V gene encodes CDR1 SGDLS and CDR2 YYNGEE. The CDR3 has 13 residues. CDR3 loop: CASNPGGDQPQHF. The CDR3, as DNA: TGTGCCAGCAACCCGGGGGGGGATCAGCCCCAGCATTTT.

The genes are TRBV3-1 (or the pseudogene TRBV3-2) and TRBJ1-2, with D unresolved. V lost 2 bases to trimming and J lost 5 bases, with 15 bases between them. This CDR3 spans 15 amino acids. Per the germline V gene, CDR1 is LGHDT and CDR2 is YNNKEL (reference sequence). CDR3 sequence reads: CASSQFRPGVYGYTF. In DNA, the CDR3 is TGTGCCAGCAGCCAATTTAGGCCGGGAGTTTATGGCTACACCTTC.

The chain is built from TRBV5-1 and TRBJ1-2; 7 bases line up with TRBD1. Germline values: CDR1 SGHRS, CDR2 YFSETQ. CDR3 length: 17 amino acids. V lost 4 bases to trimming and J lost 4 bases; unmatched junction nucleotides: 16. CDR3 protein: CASSPNPQGPGGYGYTF. Written as DNA, the CDR3 is TGCGCCAGCAGCCCCAACCCACAGGGGCCCGGAGGCTATGGCTACACCTTC.

This clone has a single count. The chain carries TRBV19 and TRBJ1-1; 7 positions match TRBD1. This CDR3 is 14 amino acids long. Germline V gives CDR1 LNHDA, CDR2 SQIVND (reference sequence). The V gene end was trimmed by 6 bases and the J gene end by 2 bases; junction bases not matched to a gene: 6. CDR3 region: CASRVRGANTEAFF. The CDR3 nucleotides read TGTGCCAGTAGGGTCAGGGGGGCTAACACTGAAGCTTTCTTT.

The chain carries TRBV3-1 (or the pseudogene TRBV3-2) and TRBJ2-3, with D perhaps TRBD2 (5 bases). CDR3 size: 12 residues. In germline, CDR1 is LGHDT, CDR2 YNNKEL (reference sequence). The V gene lost 3 bases and the J gene lost 14 bases, with 15 bases spanning the gap. The CDR3 reads CASSQTAASRYF. The CDR3 coding sequence is TGTGCCAGCAGCCAGACGGCCGCTAGCCGGTATTTT.

V gene TRBV2 combines with J gene TRBJ2-3; TRBD1 matches at 11 bases. V gave up 4 bases and J gave up 4 bases; unmatched junction bases: 4. In germline, CDR1 is SNHLY, CDR2 FYNNEI. CDR3 size: 15 residues. The CDR3 loop reads CASSARDRGADTQYF. In DNA, the CDR3 is TGTGCCAGCAGTGCTAGGGACAGGGGGGCAGATACGCAGTATTTT.

The chain joins TRBV5-4 to TRBJ2-4; 8 bases are a match to TRBD1. J was trimmed by 3 bases and V by 2 bases; bases with no gene match: 1. Germline V gene sequence: CDR1 SGHNT, CDR2 YYREEE (reference sequence). This CDR3 is 14 amino acids long. This CDR3 reads CASSFTGGKNIQYF. The DNA of the CDR3 is TGTGCCAGCAGCTTTACAGGGGGCAAAAACATTCAGTACTTC.

This sequence joins TRBV7-2 and TRBJ1-1, with unresolved D. CDR1 SGHTA and CDR2 FQGNSA come from the germline V gene. V lost 1 base, J lost 1 base, and 10 bases lay in between. The CDR3 totals 15 residues. The CDR3 DNA follows: TGTGCCAGCAGCTTAGAATCGAGCGAGAACACTGAAGCTTTCTTT. Its protein is CASSLESSENTEAFF.

The V gene is TRBV4-2, the J gene TRBJ2-2, with 11 bases lining up with TRBD2. The CDR3 totals 17 residues. Germline V gene data show CDR1 as LGHNA and CDR2 as YNFKEQ. The J segment lost 5 bases and the V segment lost 1 base, leaving 6 bases of the junction unmatched. CDR3 in amino acids: CASSQVTSGAGTGELFF. CDR3 nucleotide sequence: TGTGCCAGCAGCCAAGTGACTAGCGGGGCGGGAACCGGGGAGCTGTTTTTT.

The gene calls are TRBV12-3 or TRBV12-4 and TRBJ1-2; possible D gene TRBD1, 6 bases. The ends were cut back, 3 bases at V and 13 bases at J, with 18 bases in the middle. This CDR3 is built from 13 residues. This chain's CDR3 is CASSFLPGQTPTF. CDR3 DNA: TGTGCCAGCAGTTTCCTCCCTGGACAGACGCCCACCTTC.

The CDR3 protein is CASSLDRGPQETQYF. CDR3 bases: TGTGCCAGCAGCTTAGATAGAGGGCCCCAAGAGACCCAGTACTTC. The V gene is TRBV7-2, the J gene TRBJ2-5; D possibly corresponds to TRBD2 (5 bases). The length of the CDR3 is 15 residues. In germline, CDR1 is SGHTA, CDR2 FQGNSA. The germline V and J ends were trimmed by 1 base and 1 base, with 10 bases remaining between them. The complete variable domain, with remaining parts taken from reference TRBV7-2 and TRBJ2-5, reads GAGVSQSPSNKVTEKGKDVELRCDPISGHTALYWYRQSLGQGLEFLIYFQGNSAPDKSGLPSDRFSAERTGGSVSTLTIQRTQQEDSAVYLCASSLDRGPQETQYFGPGTRLLVL.

The chain has TRBV19 and TRBJ1-1, with 8 bases lining up with TRBD1. The length of the CDR3 is 15 residues. The germline CDR1 and CDR2 sequences are LNHDA and SQIVND (reference sequence). After removal of 6 bases from V and 3 bases from J, the junction contained 9 bases not matched to a gene. CDR3 nucleotides: TGTGCCAGTAGCCCCGGCAGGGGGCGAGACACTGAAGCTTTCTTT. This encodes CASSPGRGRDTEAFF.

The rearrangement uses TRBV27 and TRBJ2-3; 8 bases are a match to TRBD1. The V and J ends lost 5 bases and 4 bases, in that order; junction bases with no gene match: 8. Germline V CDR1 and CDR2: MNHEY, SMNVEV (reference sequence). This CDR3 has 15 amino acids. The CDR3 bases are TGTGCCAGCAGTCCTTGGACAGGGAGCCCAGATACGCAGTATTTT. Translating it yields CASSPWTGSPDTQYF.

The chain couples TRBV6-5 to TRBJ1-2; 7 bases are a match to TRBD1. CDR1 is MNHEY, CDR2 SVGAGI, per germline. V dropped 5 bases and J dropped 8; count of bases not matched to a gene: 8. The CDR3 spans 13 residues. The CDR3 loop is CASSPGTVLGYTF. The CDR3 DNA sequence: TGTGCCAGCAGTCCCGGGACAGTACTAGGCTACACCTTC.

This rearrangement joins TRBV5-4 to TRBJ2-6, with no clear D. This CDR3 has 15 amino acids. Germline-derived CDR1 and CDR2 are SGHNT and YYREEE (reference sequence). Trimming cost V 1 base and J 1 base, with 6 bases left between them. The CDR3 DNA reads TGTGCCAGCAGCTTGCGGTCTTCTGGGGCCAACGTCCTGACTTTC. It is translated as CASSLRSSGANVLTF.

This chain joins TRBV5-5 and TRBJ1-1; D gene ambiguous. The CDR3 loop spans 16 amino acids. Trimming cost V 0 bases and J 1 base, with 13 bases left between them. Germline V lookup: CDR1 SGHKS, CDR2 YYEKEE (reference sequence). The CDR3 region is CASSLGATRRNTEAFF. CDR3 DNA sequence: TGTGCCAGCAGCTTGGGAGCGACCCGGAGGAACACTGAAGCTTTCTTT.

V gene TRBV11-2 combines with J gene TRBJ2-2; possible D gene TRBD1, 6 bases. CDR1 is SGHAT, CDR2 FQNNGV, per germline. The V and J ends lost 5 bases and 0 bases respectively, with 13 bases between them. The CDR3 spans 16 residues. This CDR3 reads CASSQLRTANTGELFF. DNA of the CDR3: TGTGCCAGCAGCCAACTCCGGACAGCGAACACCGGGGAGCTGTTTTTT.

This CDR3 reads CASSPQAGAFGELFF. Written as DNA, the CDR3 is TGTGCCAGCTCACCACAAGCGGGGGCCTTTGGGGAGCTGTTTTTT. The chain is built from TRBV18 and TRBJ2-2; 8 bases line up with TRBD2. Germline CDR1 KGHSH, CDR2 LQKENI. J was trimmed by 8 bases and V by 1 base; bases with no gene match: 6. The CDR3 has 15 amino acids.

The chain links TRBV10-3 to TRBJ2-3, with 8 nucleotides matching TRBD1. The CDR3 length is 16 residues. Germline assignment: CDR1 ENHRY and CDR2 SYGVKD. The ends lost 2 bases at V and 0 bases at J; junction bases unmatched: 4. This CDR3 reads CAISETGTGSTDTQYF. Written as DNA, the CDR3 is TGTGCCATCAGTGAGACCGGGACAGGTAGCACAGATACGCAGTATTTT.

This clone was observed a few times. The chain is built from TRBV5-4 and TRBJ2-2, with D unclear. The V end lost 0 bases, the J end lost 3 bases, and 6 bases lay between the germline ends. In germline, CDR1 is SGHNT, CDR2 YYREEE (reference sequence). The CDR3 spans 14 residues. The CDR3 region is CASSLDGHTGELFF. The CDR3, as DNA: TGTGCCAGCAGCTTGGATGGGCACACCGGGGAGCTGTTTTTT.

This clone was seen only once. The chain combines TRBV11-2 with TRBJ2-2; D possibly corresponds to TRBD2 (6 bases). The germline gives CDR1 SGHAT, CDR2 FQNNGV. Trimming shortened V by 0 bases and J by 5 bases, and 13 bases separated the two germline ends. The CDR3 is 16 amino acids. The CDR3 coding sequence is TGTGCCAGCAGCTTAGATCAGGAGGGGAGGACCGGGGAGCTGTTTTTT. It is translated as CASSLDQEGRTGELFF.

This clone was counted once. This chain connects TRBV6-2 or TRBV6-3 to TRBJ1-2, with 8 bases matching TRBD1. The length of the CDR3 is 16 residues. Germline V lookup: CDR1 MNHEY, CDR2 SVGEGT. Trimming at V came to 2 bases and at J to 6 bases, leaving 11 bases not matched to a gene. The CDR3 nucleotides are TGTGCCAGCAGTTACCCGGCCGGACAGGGACTGAATGGCTACACCTTC. It translates to CASSYPAGQGLNGYTF.